A selection of T cell receptor beta chains follows, all from one sample in a study of cytomegalovirus exposure and HLA in healthy donors. The protocol was immunoSEQ multiplex PCR, while the TCRdb copy is restricted to in-frame clones and leaves out a portion. In the table there are about 120,000 clones, roughly 83% of which are singletons. Specimen: PBMCs. The source of these receptors is a man younger than 35 in good health and CMV-seropositive. Both conserved end residues are part of each CDR3. The D gene is left open where the match is weak. Only some rows state a clone size, as once, few, many or a class for expanded clones.

J gene: TRBJ1-1; D gene: NA; clone size: NA; V gene: TRBV7-8; CDR3 DNA: TGTGCCAGCAGCTTCAGATACTCAGGGGTGTACACTGAAGCTTTCTTT; CDR3 protein: CASSFRYSGVYTEAFF
J gene: TRBJ1-6; D gene: NA; clone size: NA; V gene: TRBV7-2; CDR3 DNA: TGTGCCAGCAGCTTAGTGACAGGTGGAAATTCACCCCTCCACTTT; CDR3 protein: CASSLVTGGNSPLHF
J gene: TRBJ1-2; D gene: TRBD1; clone size: NA; V gene: TRBV27; CDR3 DNA: TGTGCCAGCAGTTTAGACGGGACAGGGCACTATGGCTACACCTTC; CDR3 protein: CASSLDGTGHYGYTF
J gene: TRBJ1-2; D gene: TRBD1; clone size: NA; V gene: TRBV28; CDR3 DNA: TGTGCCAGCAGTTTCCTACCCGGACAGGGCCATGGCTACACCTTC; CDR3 protein: CASSFLPGQGHGYTF
J gene: TRBJ1-1; D gene: NA; clone size: few; V gene: TRBV6-5; CDR3 DNA: TGTGCCAGCAGGGATGGCAGGGAGAACACTGAAGCTTTCTTT; CDR3 protein: CASRDGRENTEAFF
J gene: TRBJ2-1; D gene: TRBD1; clone size: NA; V gene: TRBV6-6; CDR3 DNA: TGTGCCAGCAGGGGACAGGGGGCCCCCAATGAGCAGTTCTTC; CDR3 protein: CASRGQGAPNEQFF
J gene: TRBJ2-7; D gene: NA; clone size: NA; V gene: TRBV7-2; CDR3 DNA: TGTGCCAGCAGCTTGGGGCTTGGAGGGTTTGAGCAGTACTTC; CDR3 protein: CASSLGLGGFEQYF
J gene: TRBJ1-1; D gene: NA; clone size: few; V gene: TRBV7-9; CDR3 DNA: TGTGCCAGCAGCTTCCCAAACACTGAAGCTTTCTTT; CDR3 protein: CASSFPNTEAFF
J gene: TRBJ1-6; D gene: NA; clone size: NA; V gene: TRBV10-1; CDR3 DNA: TGCGCCAGCAGTGAGTCGACTAGCAGGGAGATGACCCTCCACTTT; CDR3 protein: CASSESTSREMTLHF
J gene: TRBJ1-5; D gene: NA; clone size: NA; V gene: TRBV6-1; CDR3 DNA: TGTGCCAGCAGTGCGGACAGAGGCAATCAGCCCCAGCATTTT; CDR3 protein: CASSADRGNQPQHF
J gene: TRBJ1-1; D gene: TRBD1; clone size: NA; V gene: TRBV7-6; CDR3 DNA: TGTGCCAGCAGCCCGACAGGGGGCTCAAACACTGAAGCTTTCTTT; CDR3 protein: CASSPTGGSNTEAFF
J gene: TRBJ2-1; D gene: TRBD2; clone size: NA; V gene: TRBV4-1; CDR3 DNA: TGCGCCAGCAGCCGAGAGCTAGCGGGGGGGCTGGACAATGAGCAGTTCTTC; CDR3 protein: CASSRELAGGLDNEQFF
J gene: TRBJ1-6; D gene: NA; clone size: NA; V gene: TRBV9; CDR3 DNA: TGTGCCAGCAGCGTAGATCAGGGAAACAACTCACCCCTCCACTTT; CDR3 protein: CASSVDQGNNSPLHF
J gene: TRBJ2-2; D gene: NA; clone size: few; V gene: TRBV19; CDR3 DNA: TGTGCCAGTAGTGTCGACAGGAACACCGGGGAGCTGTTTTTT; CDR3 protein: CASSVDRNTGELFF
J gene: TRBJ2-3; D gene: TRBD2; clone size: NA; V gene: TRBV13; CDR3 DNA: TGTGCCAGCAGCTTCACAGCGGGGGGGCCAACAGATACGCAGTATTTT; CDR3 protein: CASSFTAGGPTDTQYF
J gene: TRBJ1-5; D gene: TRBD1; clone size: NA; V gene: TRBV30; CDR3 DNA: TGTGCCTGGAGTGGACGGGACAGAGGTAGCAATCAGCCCCAGCATTTT; CDR3 protein: CAWSGRDRGSNQPQHF
J gene: TRBJ1-3; D gene: NA; clone size: NA; V gene: TRBV5-1; CDR3 DNA: TGCGCCAGCAGCTGGACAGTTGGAAACACCATATATTTT; CDR3 protein: CASSWTVGNTIYF
J gene: TRBJ2-4; D gene: NA; clone size: NA; V gene: TRBV20-1; CDR3 DNA: TGCAGTGCCGGGGGAGGACAGTACTTC; CDR3 protein: CSAGGGQYF
J gene: TRBJ1-1; D gene: NA; clone size: once; V gene: TRBV9; CDR3 DNA: TGTGCCAGCAGCGCGGGGGGGTGGGCAGTTAACACTGAAGCTTTCTTT; CDR3 protein: CASSAGGWAVNTEAFF
J gene: TRBJ1-6; D gene: NA; clone size: NA; V gene: TRBV7-6; CDR3 DNA: TGTGCCAGCAGTTTGAGGACCGGGACATTTAATAATTCACCCCTCCACTTT; CDR3 protein: CASSLRTGTFNNSPLHF
J gene: TRBJ2-2; D gene: TRBD2; clone size: once; V gene: TRBV5-1; CDR3 DNA: TGCGCCAGCAAGAAGGCTAGCGGGGAGGGCACCGGGGAGCTGTTTTTT; CDR3 protein: CASKKASGEGTGELFF
J gene: TRBJ2-5; D gene: NA; clone size: NA; V gene: TRBV7-9; CDR3 DNA: TGTTCCAGCAGCGCCGACCCGGGACTTTGGTACTTC; CDR3 protein: CSSSADPGLWYF
J gene: TRBJ1-5; D gene: NA; clone size: NA; V gene: TRBV2; CDR3 DNA: TGTGCCAGCAGTGGAAGAGACATAAATCAGCCCCAGCATTTT; CDR3 protein: CASSGRDINQPQHF
J gene: TRBJ2-1; D gene: TRBD2; clone size: NA; V gene: TRBV9; CDR3 DNA: TGTGCCAGCAGCGACAGCGGGGGGGTAGTTAATGAGCAGTTCTTC; CDR3 protein: CASSDSGGVVNEQFF
J gene: TRBJ2-3; D gene: NA; clone size: NA; V gene: TRBV6-4; CDR3 DNA: TGTGCCAGCAGTGACTCGGGGAGTCGTGCAGATACGCAGTATTTT; CDR3 protein: CASSDSGSRADTQYF
J gene: TRBJ2-3; D gene: NA; clone size: NA; V gene: TRBV19; CDR3 DNA: TGTGCCAGTAGGCCGGGACTTGTGTTTGGGACTAGCACAGATACGCAGTATTTT; CDR3 protein: CASRPGLVFGTSTDTQYF
J gene: TRBJ1-1; D gene: TRBD1; clone size: NA; V gene: TRBV2; CDR3 DNA: TGTGCCAGTGACGACAGGGGGTCTACTGAAGCTTTCTTT; CDR3 protein: CASDDRGSTEAFF
J gene: TRBJ1-6; D gene: NA; clone size: NA; V gene: TRBV5-1; CDR3 DNA: TGCGCCAGCAGCTTGGGTACATCTACTAGCTCACCCCTCCACTTT; CDR3 protein: CASSLGTSTSSPLHF